Each of the 6 T cell receptor beta chains below was sequenced from the same sample in a study of T cell responses to AZD1222 COVID-19 vaccine. Profiling relied on immunoSEQ multiplex PCR, and the TCRdb table lists in-frame clones only, not all of them. Among 90,000 to 120,000 clones, about 87% were seen once, and the ten largest hold about 3%. Sequences were derived from peripheral blood, sampled on day 0 of AZD1222 vaccination. The receptors stem from an adult in good health.

The chain couples TRBV7-2 to TRBJ1-4; D not certain. Germline lookup yields CDR1 SGHTA and CDR2 FQGNSA. Trimming took 5 bases from V and 2 from J, leaving 12 bases between them. The CDR3 extends over 15 amino acids. The CDR3 bases are TGTGCCAGCAGCATAAGGCCCCGGACTAATGAAAAACTGTTTTTT. Translation gives CASSIRPRTNEKLFF.

The chain employs TRBV6-5 and TRBJ2-7; TRBD1 matches at 8 bases. The CDR3 is made up of 15 amino acids. The V gene end was trimmed by 6 bases and the J gene end by 3 bases; junction bases not matched to a gene: 10. In germline, CDR1 is MNHEY, CDR2 SVGAGI. Here the CDR3 reads CASRPRGDRYYEQYF. The CDR3 nucleotides read TGTGCCAGCAGACCCCGAGGGGACAGGTACTACGAGCAGTACTTC.

This chain links TRBV7-2 with TRBJ2-7; D remains unclear. The germline V and J ends were trimmed by 1 base and 4 bases, with 5 bases remaining between them. Looked up from germline, CDR1 is SGHTA and CDR2 is FQGNSA. This CDR3 spans 12 amino acids. The CDR3 nucleotides are TGTGCCAGCAGCTTAGTAGTTTACGAGCAGTACTTC. Amino acids: CASSLVVYEQYF.

The chain combines TRBV5-1 with TRBJ1-1, with D maybe TRBD1 (5 bases). The CDR3 sequence is 13 residues long. The germline V gene encodes CDR1 SGHRS and CDR2 YFSETQ. Trimming cost V 8 bases and J 8 bases, with 19 bases left between them. Here the CDR3 reads CASITSGEGEAFF. In DNA form, the CDR3 reads TGCGCCAGTATAACCTCAGGAGAGGGGGAAGCTTTCTTT.

The DNA for the CDR3 is TGTGCCAGCAGCTTAAGGACGGCAACTAATGAAAAACTGTTTTTT. It translates to CASSLRTATNEKLFF. The rearrangement links TRBV11-2 to TRBJ1-4; no clear D. The CDR3 runs to 15 residues. The V end was cut by 2 bases, the J end by 0 bases, with 7 bases between. Per the germline V gene, CDR1 is SGHAT and CDR2 is FQNNGV.

This rearrangement joins TRBV9 to TRBJ2-7, with D tentatively TRBD2 (7 bases). From germline, CDR1 is SGDLS and CDR2 YYNGEE. The V end was cut by 2 bases, the J end by 2 bases, with 17 bases between. This CDR3 has 16 amino acids. The CDR3 DNA reads TGTGCCAGCAGCGTGGGACCCGGGGGGCACACCTACGAGCAGTACTTC. Its translation: CASSVGPGGHTYEQYF.